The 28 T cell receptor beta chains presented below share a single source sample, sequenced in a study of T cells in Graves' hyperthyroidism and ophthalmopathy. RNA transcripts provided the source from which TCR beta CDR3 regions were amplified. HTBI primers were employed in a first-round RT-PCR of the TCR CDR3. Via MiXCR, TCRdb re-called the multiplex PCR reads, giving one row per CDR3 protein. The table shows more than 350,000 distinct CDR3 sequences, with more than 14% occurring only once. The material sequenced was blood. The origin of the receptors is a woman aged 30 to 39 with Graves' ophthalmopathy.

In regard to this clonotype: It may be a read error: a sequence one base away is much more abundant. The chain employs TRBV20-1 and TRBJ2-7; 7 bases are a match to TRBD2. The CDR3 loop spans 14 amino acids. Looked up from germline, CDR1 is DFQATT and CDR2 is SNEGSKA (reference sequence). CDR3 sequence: CSAKLRDYSYEQCF. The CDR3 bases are TGCAGTGCTAAACTCCGGGACTACTCCTACGAGCAGTGCTTC.

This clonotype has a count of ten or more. The CDR3 is CSARGGGSNTGELFF. DNA of the CDR3: TGCAGTGCCCGAGGGGGGGGCTCGAACACCGGGGAGCTGTTTTTT. The rearrangement uses TRBV20-1 and TRBJ2-2; possibly TRBD2 for D (7 bases). Trimming left V 6 bases short and J 0 bases short, with 14 bases between. CDR3 length: 15 residues. Looked up from germline, CDR1 is DFQATT and CDR2 is SNEGSKA (reference sequence).

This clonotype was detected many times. CDR3 nucleotide sequence: TGCGCCAGCAGCTTAGAGCCCTACCCTAACACCGGGGAGCTGTTTTTT. This codes for CASSLEPYPNTGELFF. The rearrangement links TRBV5-1 to TRBJ2-2, with unresolved D. V lost 2 bases and J 2 bases, leaving 13 bases between the germline ends. From germline, CDR1 is SGHRS and CDR2 YFSETQ. The CDR3 is made up of 16 amino acids.

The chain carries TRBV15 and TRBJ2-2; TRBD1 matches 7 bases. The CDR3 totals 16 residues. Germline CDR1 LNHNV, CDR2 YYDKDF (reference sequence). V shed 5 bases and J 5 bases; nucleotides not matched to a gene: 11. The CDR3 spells CATSAFRDRITGELFF. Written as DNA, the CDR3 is TGTGCCACCAGCGCTTTCCGGGACAGAATAACCGGGGAGCTGTTTTTT.

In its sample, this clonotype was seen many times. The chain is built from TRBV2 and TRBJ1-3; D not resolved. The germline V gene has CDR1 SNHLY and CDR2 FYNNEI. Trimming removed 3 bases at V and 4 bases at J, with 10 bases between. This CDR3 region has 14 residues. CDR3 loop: CASSEFRQGNTIYF. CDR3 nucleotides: TGTGCCAGCAGTGAGTTTCGTCAAGGAAACACCATATATTTT.

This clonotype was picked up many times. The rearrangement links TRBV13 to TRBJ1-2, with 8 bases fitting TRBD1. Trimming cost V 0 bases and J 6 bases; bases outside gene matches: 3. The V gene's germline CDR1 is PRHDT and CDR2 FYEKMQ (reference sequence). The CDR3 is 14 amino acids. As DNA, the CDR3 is TGTGCCAGCAGCTTAGGCAGGGGGCGTAATGGCTACACCTTC. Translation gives CASSLGRGRNGYTF.

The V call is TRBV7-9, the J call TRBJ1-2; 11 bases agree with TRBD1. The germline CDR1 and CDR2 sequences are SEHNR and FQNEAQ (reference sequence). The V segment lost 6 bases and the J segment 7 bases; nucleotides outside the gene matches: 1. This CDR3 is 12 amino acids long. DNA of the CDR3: TGTGCCAGCAGTGGGACAGGGGGTGGCTACACCTTC. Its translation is CASSGTGGGYTF.

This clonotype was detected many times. DNA for the CDR3: TGTGCCAGCAGTTTTTCCTCAACTAGCGGGGGGGGCCGCAATGAGCAGTTCTTC. Translation gives CASSFSSTSGGGRNEQFF. This chain connects TRBV12-3 or TRBV12-4 to TRBJ2-1, with 13 positions matching TRBD2. J was trimmed by 6 bases and V by 3 bases; bases with no gene match: 11. The CDR3 contains 18 residues.

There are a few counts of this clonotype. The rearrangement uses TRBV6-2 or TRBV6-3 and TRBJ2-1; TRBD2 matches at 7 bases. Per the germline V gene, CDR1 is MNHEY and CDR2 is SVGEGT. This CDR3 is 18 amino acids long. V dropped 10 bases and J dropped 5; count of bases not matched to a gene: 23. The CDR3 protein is CATDSLPPVLAANNEQFF. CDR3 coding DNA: TGTGCCACAGACTCACTACCTCCCGTGCTAGCGGCGAACAATGAGCAGTTCTTC.

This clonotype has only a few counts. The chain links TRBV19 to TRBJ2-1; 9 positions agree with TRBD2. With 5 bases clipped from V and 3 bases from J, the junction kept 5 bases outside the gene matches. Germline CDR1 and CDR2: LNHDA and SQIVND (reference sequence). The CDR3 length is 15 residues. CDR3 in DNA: TGTGCCAGTAGTCAGGGGACTAGCCACTACAATGAGCAGTTCTTC. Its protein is CASSQGTSHYNEQFF.

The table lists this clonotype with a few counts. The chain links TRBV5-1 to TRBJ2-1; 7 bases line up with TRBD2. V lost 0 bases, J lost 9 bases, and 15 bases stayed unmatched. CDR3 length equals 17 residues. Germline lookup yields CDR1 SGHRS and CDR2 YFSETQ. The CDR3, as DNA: TGCGCCAGCAGCTTGGTTCCCCTAGCGGTAGCGGATGGTGAGCAGTTCTTC. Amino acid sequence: CASSLVPLAVADGEQFF.

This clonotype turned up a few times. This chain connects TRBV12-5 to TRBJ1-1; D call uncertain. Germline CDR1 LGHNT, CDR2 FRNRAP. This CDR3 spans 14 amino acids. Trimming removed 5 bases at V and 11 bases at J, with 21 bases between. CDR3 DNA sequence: TGTGCTAGTGGTCCGGTAAACGCCCCGCACCGCGCTTTCTTT. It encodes CASGPVNAPHRAFF. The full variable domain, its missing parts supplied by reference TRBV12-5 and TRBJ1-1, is DARVTQTPRHKVTEMGQEVTMRCQPILGHNTVFWYRQTMMQGLELLAYFRNRAPLDDSGMPKDRFSAEMPDATLATLKIQPSEPRDSAVYFCASGPVNAPHRAFFGQGTRLTVV.

The CDR3 nucleotides read TGTGCCAGCAGCGATTACAGGACTCGTGGCGAGCAGTACTTC. Translated, it gives CASSDYRTRGEQYF. This chain uses TRBV14 with TRBJ2-7; D possibly uses TRBD1 or TRBD2 (5 bases each). CDR1 is SGHDN, CDR2 FVKESK, per germline. There are 14 residues in the CDR3. The V end lost 5 bases, the J end lost 6 bases, and 17 bases lay between the germline ends.

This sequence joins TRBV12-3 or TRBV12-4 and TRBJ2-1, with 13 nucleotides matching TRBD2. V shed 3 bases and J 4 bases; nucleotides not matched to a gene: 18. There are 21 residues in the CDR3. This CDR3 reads CASSFLPGLAGEITWYNEQFF. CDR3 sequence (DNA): TGTGCCAGCAGTTTTCTCCCCGGACTAGCGGGGGAAATTACATGGTACAATGAGCAGTTCTTC.

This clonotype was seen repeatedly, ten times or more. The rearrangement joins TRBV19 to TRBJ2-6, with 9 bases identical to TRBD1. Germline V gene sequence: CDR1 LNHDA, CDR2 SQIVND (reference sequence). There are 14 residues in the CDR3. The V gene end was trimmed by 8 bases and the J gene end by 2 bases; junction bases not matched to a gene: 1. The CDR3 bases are TGTGCCAGTCGGACAGGGGCTGGGGCCAACGTCCTGACTTTC. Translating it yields CASRTGAGANVLTF.

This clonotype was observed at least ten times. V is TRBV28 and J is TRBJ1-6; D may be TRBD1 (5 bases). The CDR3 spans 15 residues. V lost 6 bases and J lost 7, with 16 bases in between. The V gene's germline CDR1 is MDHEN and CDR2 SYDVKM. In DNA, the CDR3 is TGTGCCAGCAGCCCCCCGGCAGGGAGAAATTCACCCCTCCACTTT. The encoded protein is CASSPPAGRNSPLHF.

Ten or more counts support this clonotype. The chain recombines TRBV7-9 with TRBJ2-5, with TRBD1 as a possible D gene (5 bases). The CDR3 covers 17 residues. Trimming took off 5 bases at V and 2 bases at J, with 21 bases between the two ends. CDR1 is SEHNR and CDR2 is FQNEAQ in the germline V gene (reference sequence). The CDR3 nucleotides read TGTGCCAGCAGCCCGGACATCCCGGCACGCTCGCAAGAGACCCAGTACTTC. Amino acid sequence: CASSPDIPARSQETQYF.

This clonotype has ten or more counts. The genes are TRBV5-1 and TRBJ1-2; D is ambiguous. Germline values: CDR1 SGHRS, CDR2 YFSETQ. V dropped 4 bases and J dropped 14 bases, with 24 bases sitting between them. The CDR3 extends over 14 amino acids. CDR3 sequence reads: CASSLVRVTRGATF. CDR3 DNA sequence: TGCGCCAGCAGCCTGGTTCGGGTAACAAGAGGTGCGACCTTC.

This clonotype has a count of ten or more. The CDR3 bases are TGCGCCAGCAGGGACACGGGGCTTCGGACCGGGGAGCTGTTTTTT. Its protein is CASRDTGLRTGELFF. The gene calls are TRBV5-1 and TRBJ2-2; TRBD1 or TRBD2 may be the D gene (5 bases each). Germline V gives CDR1 SGHRS, CDR2 YFSETQ. Trimming took off 5 bases at V and 5 bases at J, with 16 bases between the two ends. The CDR3 has 15 amino acids.

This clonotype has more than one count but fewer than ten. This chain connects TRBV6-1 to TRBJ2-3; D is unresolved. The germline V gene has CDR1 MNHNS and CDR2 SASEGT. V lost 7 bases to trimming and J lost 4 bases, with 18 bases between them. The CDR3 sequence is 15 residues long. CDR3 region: CASNRGARGADTQYF. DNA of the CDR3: TGTGCCAGCAATCGTGGAGCGAGAGGAGCAGATACGCAGTATTTT.

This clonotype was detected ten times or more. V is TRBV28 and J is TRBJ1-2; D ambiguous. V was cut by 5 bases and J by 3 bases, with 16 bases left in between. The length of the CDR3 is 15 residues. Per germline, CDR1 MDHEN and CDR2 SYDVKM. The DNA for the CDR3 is TGTGCCAGCAGTCCTATCGGTTCGGGCTACTATGGCTACACCTTC. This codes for CASSPIGSGYYGYTF.

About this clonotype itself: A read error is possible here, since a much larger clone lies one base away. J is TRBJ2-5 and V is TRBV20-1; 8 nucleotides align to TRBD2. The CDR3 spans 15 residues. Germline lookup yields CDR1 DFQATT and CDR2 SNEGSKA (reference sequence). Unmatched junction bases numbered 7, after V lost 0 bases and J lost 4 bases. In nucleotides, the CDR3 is TGCAGTGCTAGAGAGGCAGCGGGGGAGCGAGAGACCCAGTACTTC. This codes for CSAREAAGERETQYF.

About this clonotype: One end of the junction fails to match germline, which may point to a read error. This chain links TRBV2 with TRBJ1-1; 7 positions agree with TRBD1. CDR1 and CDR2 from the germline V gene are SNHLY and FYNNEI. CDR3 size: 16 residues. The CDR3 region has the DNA TGTGCCATCCTCCGGGACAGTGGGCCCGGAGACACTGGAGCTTTCTTT. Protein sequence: CAILRDSGPGDTGAFF.

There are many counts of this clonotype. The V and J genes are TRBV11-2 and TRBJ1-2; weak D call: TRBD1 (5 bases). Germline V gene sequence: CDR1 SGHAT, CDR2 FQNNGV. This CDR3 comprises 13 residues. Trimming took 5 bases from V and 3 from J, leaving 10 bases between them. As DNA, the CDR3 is TGTGCCAGCAGCCCCGACAGTCACTATGGCTACACCTTC. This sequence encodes CASSPDSHYGYTF.

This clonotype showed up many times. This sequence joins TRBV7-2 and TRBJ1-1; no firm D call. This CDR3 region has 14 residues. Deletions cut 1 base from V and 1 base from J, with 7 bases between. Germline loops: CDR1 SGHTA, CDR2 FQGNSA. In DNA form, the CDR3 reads TGTGCCAGCAGCTTAGGGCGGGCGAACACTGAAGCTTTCTTT. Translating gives CASSLGRANTEAFF.

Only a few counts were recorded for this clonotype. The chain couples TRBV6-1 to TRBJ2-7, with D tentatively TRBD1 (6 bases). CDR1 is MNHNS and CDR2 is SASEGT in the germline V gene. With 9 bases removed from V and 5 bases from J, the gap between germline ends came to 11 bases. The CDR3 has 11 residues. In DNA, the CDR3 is TGTGCCAGTACAGGGTTCCACGAGCAGTACTTC. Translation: CASTGFHEQYF.

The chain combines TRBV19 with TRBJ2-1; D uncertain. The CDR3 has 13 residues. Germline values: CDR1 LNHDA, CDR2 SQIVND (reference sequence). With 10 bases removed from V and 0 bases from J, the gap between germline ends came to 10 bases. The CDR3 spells CATDGASYNEQFF. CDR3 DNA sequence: TGTGCCACTGACGGAGCCTCCTACAATGAGCAGTTCTTC.

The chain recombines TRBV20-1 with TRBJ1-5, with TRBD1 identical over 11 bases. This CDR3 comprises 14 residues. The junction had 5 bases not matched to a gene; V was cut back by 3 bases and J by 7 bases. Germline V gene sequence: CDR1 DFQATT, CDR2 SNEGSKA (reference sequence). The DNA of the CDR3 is TGCAGTGCTAGGGCCGGGACAGGGGGGCAGCCCCAGCATTTT. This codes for CSARAGTGGQPQHF.